The present T cell receptor (beta chain) was sequenced within a study of T-cell reconstitution after alpha-beta-depleted transplantation in children. Study-level findings and limits: Newly generated T cells supplied most T-cell counts and diversity one year post-transplant.

For this clonotype: Its antigen is unknown.

Using unique molecular identifiers, the investigators prepared the TCRbeta library. TCRdb recomputed calls from the PCR reads with MiXCR, one row per CDR3 protein. The table has approximately 800,000 distinct CDR3 sequences, approximately 15% seen once. The CDR3 runs 19 residues. Germline CDR1 MNHEY, CDR2 SMNVEV (reference sequence). V was clipped by 1 base and J by 2 bases, with 22 bases between them. The material was PBMCs, mostly from graft donor cells, obtained 360 days after TCRalphabeta/CD19-depleted stem cell transplant. The source of this sequence is a male patient younger than 18 who had a stem cell transplant for acute lymphoblastic leukemia, so the T cells may come from the graft donor. The chain carries TRBV27 and TRBJ2-3; D may be TRBD2 (5 bases). In DNA form, the CDR3 reads TGTGCCAGCAGTTTATTGAGAGGCGCCCCGAGAGGGCACACAGATACGCAGTATTTT. This translates into CASSLLRGAPRGHTDTQYF.